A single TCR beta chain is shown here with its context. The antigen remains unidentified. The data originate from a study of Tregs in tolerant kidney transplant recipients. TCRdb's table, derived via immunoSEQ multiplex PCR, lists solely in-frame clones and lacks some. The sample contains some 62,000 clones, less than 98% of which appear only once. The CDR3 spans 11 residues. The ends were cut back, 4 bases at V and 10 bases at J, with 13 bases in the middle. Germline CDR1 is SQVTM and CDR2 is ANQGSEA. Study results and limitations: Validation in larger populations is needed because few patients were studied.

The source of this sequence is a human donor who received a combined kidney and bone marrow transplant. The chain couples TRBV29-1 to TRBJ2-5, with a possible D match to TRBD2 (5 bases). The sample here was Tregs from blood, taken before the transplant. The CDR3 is CSVARRGGQYF. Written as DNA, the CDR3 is TGCAGCGTTGCCCGCCGAGGAGGCCAGTACTTC.